A single T cell receptor beta chain is shown here with its context. No antigen is known for it. The CDR3 extends over 15 amino acids. Trimming took off 0 bases at V and 5 bases at J, with 12 bases between the two ends. The germline gives CDR1 SGDLS, CDR2 YYNGEE. The entry originates in a study of immune evolution from preneoplasia to lung adenocarcinoma. Libraries were prepared by immunoSEQ multiplex PCR; TCRdb keeps only in-frame clonotypes and omits some of them. The data hold 1,500 to 2,000 clones, with 15% to 20% observed a single time. Study findings and constraints: T cell clonality was higher in KRAS-mutant than EGFR-mutant or wild-type nodules.

V gene TRBV9 combines with J gene TRBJ1-5; D perhaps matches TRBD1 (6 bases). The clonotype comes from a person aged 50-75 years with lung adenocarcinoma. Input material: FFPE invasive lung adenocarcinoma tissue. DNA of the CDR3: TGTGCCAGCAGCGTAGGCGGACAGAGCCATCAGCCCCAGCATTTT. This codes for CASSVGGQSHQPQHF.